This TCR beta chain was retrieved from a study of radiotherapy plus CTLA-4 blockade in lung cancer. Of note for this clone: Its specificity is unknown.

Lung cancer patients with chemo-refractory metastatic non-small-cell disease were given focal radiation plus CTLA-4 blockade with ipilimumab. Germline V CDR1 and CDR2: SGHTA, FQGNSA. The CDR3 covers 14 residues. Trimming cost V 5 bases and J 7 bases, with 12 bases left between them. Study findings and constraints: Response, reportedly, was best predicted by interferon-beta along with early blood T cell clone dynamics. Radiotherapy was combined with ipilimumab, and tumor-derived TCR clones then expanded in blood.

Method: immunoSEQ multiplex PCR; TCRdb's copy keeps in-frame clones and lacks some. Of 90,000 or so clones listed, around 82% are singletons. This sequence joins TRBV7-2 and TRBJ1-6; a possible D gene is TRBD1 (5 bases). This material consisted of peripheral blood, taken from a patient treated with radiotherapy plus ipilimumab. This receptor was taken from a human donor with non-small cell lung cancer who had stable disease on radiotherapy plus ipilimumab. Written as DNA, the CDR3 is TGTGCCAGCAGCCCCGGGGGAGGGAATTCACCCCTCCACTTT. Encoded protein: CASSPGGGNSPLHF.